This T cell receptor beta chain was captured in a study of PD-L1 blockade in urothelial cancer. The wider study: Bladder-origin urothelial cancer in males described about 90% of the roughly 30 patients. Researchers found blood samples held a median of 141,255 T cells. Study observations and caveats: Having blood TCR clonality under the median before treatment predicted better survival.

The V segment lost 4 bases and the J segment 2 bases; nucleotides outside the gene matches: 8. Germline-derived CDR1 and CDR2 are SEHNR and FQNEAQ (reference sequence). CDR3 length equals 17 residues. Time point given: pretreatment peripheral blood. A remark on this clone: Antigen: not known.

Measured with immunoSEQ multiplex PCR; TCRdb has only the in-frame clones, and not every one. The profile shows 130,000 or so clones, approximately 84% of them singletons. Sequencing used PBMCs, obtained around atezolizumab (anti-PD-L1) treatment. The origin of this receptor is a man between 45 and 60 years old with urothelial cancer. This chain links TRBV7-9 with TRBJ2-1; 10 bases map to TRBD2. Here the CDR3 DNA reads TGTGCCAGCAGCTCCTCCCGACTAGCGGGCACCTACAATGAGCAGTTCTTC. It encodes CASSSSRLAGTYNEQFF. The variable domain in full, with the rest retrieved from reference TRBV7-9 and TRBJ2-1, is DTGVSQNPRHKITKRGQNVTFRCDPISEHNRLYWYRQTLGQGPEFLTYFQNEAQLEKSRLLSDRFSAERPKGSFSTLEIQRTEQGDSAMYLCASSSSRLAGTYNEQFFGPGTRLTVL.